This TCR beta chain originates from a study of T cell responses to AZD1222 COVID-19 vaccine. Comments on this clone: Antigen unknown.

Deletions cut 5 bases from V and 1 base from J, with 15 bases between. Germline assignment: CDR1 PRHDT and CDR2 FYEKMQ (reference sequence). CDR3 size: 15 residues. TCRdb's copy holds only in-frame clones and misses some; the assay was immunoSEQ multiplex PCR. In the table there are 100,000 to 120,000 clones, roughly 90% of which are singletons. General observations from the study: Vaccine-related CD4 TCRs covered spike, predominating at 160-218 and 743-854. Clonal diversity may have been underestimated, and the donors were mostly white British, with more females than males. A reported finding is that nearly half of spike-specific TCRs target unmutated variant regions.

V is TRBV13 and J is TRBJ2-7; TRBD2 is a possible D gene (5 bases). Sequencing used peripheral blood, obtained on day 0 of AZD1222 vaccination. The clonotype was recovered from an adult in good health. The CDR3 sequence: CASSTGPRGSYEQYF. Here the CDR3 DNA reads TGTGCCAGCAGCACCGGACCCCGCGGGTCCTACGAGCAGTACTTC.